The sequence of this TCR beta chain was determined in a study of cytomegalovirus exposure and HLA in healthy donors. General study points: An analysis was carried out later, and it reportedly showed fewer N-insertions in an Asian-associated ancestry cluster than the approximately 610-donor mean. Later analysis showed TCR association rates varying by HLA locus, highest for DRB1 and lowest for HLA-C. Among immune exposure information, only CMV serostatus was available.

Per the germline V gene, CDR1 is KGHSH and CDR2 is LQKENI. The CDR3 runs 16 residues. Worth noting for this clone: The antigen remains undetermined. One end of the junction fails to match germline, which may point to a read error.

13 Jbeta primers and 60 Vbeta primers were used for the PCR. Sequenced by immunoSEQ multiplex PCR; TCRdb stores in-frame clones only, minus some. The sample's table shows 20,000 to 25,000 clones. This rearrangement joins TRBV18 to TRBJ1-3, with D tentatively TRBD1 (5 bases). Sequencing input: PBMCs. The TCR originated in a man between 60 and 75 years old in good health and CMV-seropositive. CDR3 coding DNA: TGTGCCAGCTCACCACACAGGCCGAGCTCTGGAAACAACATATATTTT. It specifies CASSPHRPSSGNNIYF. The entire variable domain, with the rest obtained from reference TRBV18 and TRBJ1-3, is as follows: NAGVMQNPRHLVRRRGQEARLRCSPMKGHSHVYWYRQLPEEGLKFMVYLQKENIIDESGMPKERFSAEFPKEGPSILRIQQVVRGDSAAYFCASSPHRPSSGNNIYFGEGSWLTVV.